The source of this TCR beta chain is a study of cytomegalovirus exposure and HLA in healthy donors. V lost 4 bases and J lost 5; bases outside the gene matches: 6. Germline assignment: CDR1 MNHEY and CDR2 SVGAGI. This CDR3 contains 14 residues. The PCR employed 60 Vbeta primers together with 13 Jbeta primers. Original methodology: Some 9.9 million shared chains were among around 80 million unique TCR beta chains counted in a later analysis. Profiling relied on immunoSEQ multiplex PCR, and the TCRdb table lists in-frame clones only, not all of them. The D gene and trimming were derived from the DNA, and the V and J assignments and clone size from that table. The table shows 160,000 or so clones, with around three quarters occurring only once. Points on this clone: What it binds is unknown.

Study-wide points: CMV antigen specificity of a few CMV-associated chains was confirmed in vitro.

The chain recombines TRBV6-5 with TRBJ2-7, with 9 bases that match TRBD1. The sequence was obtained from a woman in her thirties or forties in good health and CMV-seronegative. Sequenced: PBMCs. The CDR3 DNA reads TGTGCCAGCAGTTCGGACAGGGGAATCCACGAGCAGTACTTC. This gives the protein CASSSDRGIHEQYF.